The 8 T cell receptor beta chains in this list originate from one sample, sequenced in a study of shared clonotypes between healthy human individuals. Clones were read by immunoSEQ multiplex PCR, and TCRdb kept only the in-frame ones, dropping some. The sample has roughly 480,000 clones, less than 80% seen once. The sample taken for sequencing was PBMCs. Receptor source: a woman aged 40-49 years in good health. Some clones in this sample may be carry-over from other donors' samples.

This clone has just a few counts. V and J are TRBV19 and TRBJ1-3; possible D gene TRBD1, 5 bases. Looked up from germline, CDR1 is LNHDA and CDR2 is SQIVND (reference sequence). V was pared by 4 bases and J by 4 bases, with 20 bases between. This CDR3 is 17 amino acids long. The chain's CDR3 is CASSTRVGSLGGNTIYF. The CDR3 DNA reads TGTGCCAGTAGTACCAGGGTCGGCAGTCTCGGGGGAAACACCATATATTTT.

The gene calls are TRBV30 and TRBJ1-2; D gene ambiguous. Germline CDR1 and CDR2: GTSNPN and SVGIG (reference sequence). V lost 7 bases and J lost 2, with 14 bases in between. The CDR3 runs 13 residues. The CDR3 protein is CAYSGKGNYGYTF. The DNA for the CDR3 is TGTGCCTACTCCGGGAAAGGGAACTATGGCTACACCTTC. Full variable domain (missing parts from reference TRBV30 and TRBJ1-2): SQTIHQWPATLVQPVGSPLSLECTVEGTSNPNLYWYRQAAGRGLQLLFYSVGIGQISSEVPQNLSASRPQDRQFILSSKKLLLSDSGFYLCAYSGKGNYGYTFGSGTRLTVV.

The chain is built from TRBV27 and TRBJ1-2; the D is unclear. V lost 6 bases and J 2 bases, leaving 10 bases between the germline ends. Per germline, CDR1 MNHEY and CDR2 SMNVEV (reference sequence). This CDR3 contains 13 residues. The chain's CDR3 is CASRPGRNYGYTF. CDR3 bases: TGTGCCAGCAGACCGGGTCGCAACTATGGCTACACCTTC.

This clone appeared once. The DNA for the CDR3 is TGTGCCAGCAGCTCGCTAGCGGGGGCGGGGAATGAGCAGTTCTTC. This encodes CASSSLAGAGNEQFF. The rearrangement joins TRBV14 to TRBJ2-1; 10 bases are a match to TRBD2. The trim removed 5 bases at V and 7 bases at J, leaving 8 bases unmatched. CDR3 length: 15 residues. Germline CDR1 and CDR2: SGHDN and FVKESK.

The chain uses TRBV2 and TRBJ2-3; D might be TRBD2 (5 bases). This CDR3 is built from 14 residues. Germline V gives CDR1 SNHLY, CDR2 FYNNEI. The ends were cut back, 6 bases at V and 3 bases at J, with 13 bases in the middle. The chain's CDR3 is CASRSGKGTDTQYF. The CDR3 nucleotides read TGTGCCAGCAGGAGCGGCAAGGGTACAGATACGCAGTATTTT.

V is TRBV18 and J is TRBJ1-5, with D hard to call. The germline V gene has CDR1 KGHSH and CDR2 LQKENI. The CDR3 sequence is 15 residues long. The V end lost 3 bases, the J end lost 5 bases, and 14 bases lay between the germline ends. The DNA of the CDR3 is TGTGCCAGCTCACCCCGACCCGGGAAAGATCAGCCCCAGCATTTT. Translated, it gives CASSPRPGKDQPQHF.

This clone was counted once. This chain uses TRBV7-2 with TRBJ2-1; D gene unclear. V shed 5 bases and J shed 0 bases, with 14 bases lying between them. Germline V lookup: CDR1 SGHTA, CDR2 FQGNSA. CDR3 length: 16 residues. The CDR3: CASSPRFRSSYNEQFF. CDR3 nucleotides: TGTGCCAGCAGCCCAAGGTTTAGGAGCTCCTACAATGAGCAGTTCTTC.

V is TRBV6-5 and J is TRBJ1-2; D remains ambiguous. This CDR3 contains 11 residues. V lost 0 bases, J lost 10 bases, and 6 bases lay in between. Germline V gene sequence: CDR1 MNHEY, CDR2 SVGAGI. CDR3 in amino acids: CASSYSGSYTF. CDR3 DNA: TGTGCCAGCAGTTACTCGGGCTCCTACACCTTC.